Below, one TCR beta chain is given with its context. Germline V gene lookup returns CDR1 SGHVS and CDR2 FQNEAQ. V gave up 5 bases and J gave up 5 bases, with 15 bases separating them. The CDR3 is 14 amino acids. These data are taken from a study of blood T cell repertoires in COVID-19. Study-wide context: COVID-19 samples, acute and convalescent, were from the United States, Italy and Spain.

Participants were aged about 18 to 90 years, lived in around 25 US areas, and enrolled virtually. Self-reported history from a screening survey and questionnaire set each donor's cohort. Study processing details: Amplified reference gene primers provided the basis for estimating nucleated cell counts. Repertoires were generated with immunoSEQ multiplex PCR, while TCRdb's copy carries only in-frame clones and drops some. That table furnishes V, J and clone size, whereas the DNA furnished D and trimming. The data contain roughly 190,000 clones, approximately 73% of them seen just once; the ten biggest clones take up about a sixth.

The chain combines TRBV7-8 with TRBJ1-2, with D hard to call. The TCR originated in a woman aged 45-60 years with acute COVID-19. Sequencing was carried out using PBMCs or T cells enriched from blood (not recorded which). The DNA for the CDR3 is TGTGCCAGCAGCCCCCGCCGGTTAGAATATGGCTACACCTTC. Its protein is CASSPRRLEYGYTF.